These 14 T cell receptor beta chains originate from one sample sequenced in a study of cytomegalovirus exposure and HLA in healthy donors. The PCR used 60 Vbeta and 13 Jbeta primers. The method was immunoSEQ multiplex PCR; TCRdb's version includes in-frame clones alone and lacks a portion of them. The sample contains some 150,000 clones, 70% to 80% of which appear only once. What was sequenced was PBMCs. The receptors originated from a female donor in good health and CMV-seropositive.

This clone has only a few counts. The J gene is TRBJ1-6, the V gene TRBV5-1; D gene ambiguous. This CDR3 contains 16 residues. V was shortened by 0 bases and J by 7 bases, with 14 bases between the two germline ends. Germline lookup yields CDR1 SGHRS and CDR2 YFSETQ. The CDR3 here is CASSLATGTLNSPLHF. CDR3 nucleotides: TGCGCCAGCAGCTTGGCCACGGGAACCCTAAATTCACCCCTCCACTTT.

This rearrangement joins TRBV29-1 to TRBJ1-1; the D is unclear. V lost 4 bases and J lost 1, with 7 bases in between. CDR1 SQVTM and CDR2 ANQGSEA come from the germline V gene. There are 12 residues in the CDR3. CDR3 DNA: TGCAGCGTTGTTCGGAGGAACACTGAAGCTTTCTTT. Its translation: CSVVRRNTEAFF.

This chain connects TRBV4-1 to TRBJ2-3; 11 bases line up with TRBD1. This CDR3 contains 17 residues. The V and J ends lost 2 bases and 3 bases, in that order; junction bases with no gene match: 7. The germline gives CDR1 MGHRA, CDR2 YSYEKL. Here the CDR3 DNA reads TGCGCCAGCAGCCAAACTACCGGGACAGGGGGTACAGATACGCAGTATTTT. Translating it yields CASSQTTGTGGTDTQYF.

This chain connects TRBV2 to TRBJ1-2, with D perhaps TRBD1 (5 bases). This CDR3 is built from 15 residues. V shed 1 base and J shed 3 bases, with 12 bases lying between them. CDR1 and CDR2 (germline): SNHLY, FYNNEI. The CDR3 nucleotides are TGTGCCAGCAGTGAAGGTCGGGGGTCCCACTATGGCTACACCTTC. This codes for CASSEGRGSHYGYTF. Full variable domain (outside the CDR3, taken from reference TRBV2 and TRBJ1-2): EPEVTQTPSHQVTQMGQEVILRCVPISNHLYFYWYRQILGQKVEFLVSFYNNEISEKSEIFDDQFSVERPDGSNFTLKIRSTKLEDSAMYFCASSEGRGSHYGYTFGSGTRLTVV.

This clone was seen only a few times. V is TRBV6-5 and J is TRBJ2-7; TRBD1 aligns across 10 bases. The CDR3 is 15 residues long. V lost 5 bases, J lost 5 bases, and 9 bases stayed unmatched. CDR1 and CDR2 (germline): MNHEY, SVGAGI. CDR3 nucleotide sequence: TGTGCCAGCAGTAAACTCCGGGACAGGGGAGACGAGCAGTACTTC. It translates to CASSKLRDRGDEQYF.

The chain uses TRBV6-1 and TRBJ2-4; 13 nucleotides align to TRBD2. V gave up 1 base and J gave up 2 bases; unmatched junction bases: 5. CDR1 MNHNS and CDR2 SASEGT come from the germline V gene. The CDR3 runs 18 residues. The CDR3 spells CASSEVGTSGKPKNIQYF. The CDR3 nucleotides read TGTGCCAGCAGTGAAGTAGGGACTAGCGGGAAGCCCAAAAACATTCAGTACTTC.

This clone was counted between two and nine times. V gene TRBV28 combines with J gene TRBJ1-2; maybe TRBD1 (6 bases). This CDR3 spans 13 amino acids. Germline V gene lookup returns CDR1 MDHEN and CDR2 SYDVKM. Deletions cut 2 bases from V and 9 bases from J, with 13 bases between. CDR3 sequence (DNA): TGTGCCAGCAGTTTAAGGGGGATGGAGCGCTACACCTTC. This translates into CASSLRGMERYTF.

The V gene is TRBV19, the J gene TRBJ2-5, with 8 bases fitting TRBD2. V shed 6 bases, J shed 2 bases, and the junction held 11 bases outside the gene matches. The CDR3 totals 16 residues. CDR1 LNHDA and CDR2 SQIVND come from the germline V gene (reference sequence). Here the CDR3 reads CASRRGVRGGQETQYF. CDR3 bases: TGTGCCAGTAGAAGGGGGGTCCGGGGGGGACAAGAGACCCAGTACTTC.

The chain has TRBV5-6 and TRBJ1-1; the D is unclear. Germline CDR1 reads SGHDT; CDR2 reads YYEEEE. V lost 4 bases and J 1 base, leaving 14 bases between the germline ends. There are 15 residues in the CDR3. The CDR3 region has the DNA TGTGCCAGCAGCCCTGTCGTGGGAGAGAACACTGAAGCTTTCTTT. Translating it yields CASSPVVGENTEAFF.

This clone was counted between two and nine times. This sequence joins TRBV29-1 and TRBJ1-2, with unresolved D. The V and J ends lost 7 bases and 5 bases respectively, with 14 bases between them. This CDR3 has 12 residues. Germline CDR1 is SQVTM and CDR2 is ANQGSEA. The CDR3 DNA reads TGCAGCGCAGCAGGAGGGAAATATGGCTACACCTTC. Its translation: CSAAGGKYGYTF.

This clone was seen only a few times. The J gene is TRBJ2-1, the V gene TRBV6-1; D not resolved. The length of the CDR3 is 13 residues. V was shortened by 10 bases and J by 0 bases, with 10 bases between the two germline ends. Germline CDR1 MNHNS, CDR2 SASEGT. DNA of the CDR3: TGTGCCACCTATATGAGCTCCTACAATGAGCAGTTCTTC. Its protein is CATYMSSYNEQFF.

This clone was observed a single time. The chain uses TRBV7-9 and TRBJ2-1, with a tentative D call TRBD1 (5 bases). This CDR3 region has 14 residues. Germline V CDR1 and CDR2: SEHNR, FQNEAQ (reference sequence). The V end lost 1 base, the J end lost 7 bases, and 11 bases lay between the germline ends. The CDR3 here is CASSLEVDSNEQFF. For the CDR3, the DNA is TGTGCCAGCAGCTTAGAGGTAGACAGTAATGAGCAGTTCTTC.

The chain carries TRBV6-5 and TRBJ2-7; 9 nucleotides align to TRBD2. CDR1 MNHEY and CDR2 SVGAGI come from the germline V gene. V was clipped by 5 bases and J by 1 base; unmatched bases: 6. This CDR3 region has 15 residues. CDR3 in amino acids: CASSGIAGASYEQYF. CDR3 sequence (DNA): TGTGCCAGCAGTGGAATAGCGGGGGCGTCCTACGAGCAGTACTTC.

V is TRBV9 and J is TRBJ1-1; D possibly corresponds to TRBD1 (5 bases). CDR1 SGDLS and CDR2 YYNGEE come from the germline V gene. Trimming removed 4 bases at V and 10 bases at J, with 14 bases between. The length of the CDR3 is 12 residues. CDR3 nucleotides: TGTGCCAGCAGCACAGACAGCCTGGGAGCTTTCTTT. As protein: CASSTDSLGAFF.